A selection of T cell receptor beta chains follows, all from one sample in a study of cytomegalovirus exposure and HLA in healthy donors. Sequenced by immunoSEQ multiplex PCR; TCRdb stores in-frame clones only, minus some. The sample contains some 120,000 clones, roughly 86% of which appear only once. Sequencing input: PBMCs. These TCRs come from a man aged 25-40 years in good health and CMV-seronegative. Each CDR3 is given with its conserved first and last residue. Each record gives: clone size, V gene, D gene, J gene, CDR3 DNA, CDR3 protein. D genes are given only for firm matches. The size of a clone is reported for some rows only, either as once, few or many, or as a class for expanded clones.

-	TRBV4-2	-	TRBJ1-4	TGTGCCAGCAGCCAGGGGGGTGAAAAACTGTTTTTT	CASSQGGEKLFF
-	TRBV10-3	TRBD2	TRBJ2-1	TGTGCCATCGGAGCGGGGGGGCCCAATGAGCAGTTCTTC	CAIGAGGPNEQFF
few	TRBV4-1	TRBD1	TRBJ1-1	TGCGCCAGCAGCCAAGGAACAAACATACAGGGGGCTTTCTTT	CASSQGTNIQGAFF
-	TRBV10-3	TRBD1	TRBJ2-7	TGTGCCATCAGTGATGGGACAGGCCCCTCCTACGAGCAGTACTTC	CAISDGTGPSYEQYF
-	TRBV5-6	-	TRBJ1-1	TGTGCCAGCAGATTGTTACAGGGTAGAACTGAAGCTTTCTTT	CASRLLQGRTEAFF
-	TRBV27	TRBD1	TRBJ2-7	TGTGCCAGCAGTTTATGGGGGACAGCCAGCTCCTACGAGCAGTACTTC	CASSLWGTASSYEQYF
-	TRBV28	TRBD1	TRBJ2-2	TGTGCCAGCAAGAGCTCAGGGGGTAACACCGGGGAGCTGTTTTTT	CASKSSGGNTGELFF
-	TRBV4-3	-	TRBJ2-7	TGCGCCAGCAGCCAAGATCGGAGGGGAGACGAGCAGTACTTC	CASSQDRRGDEQYF
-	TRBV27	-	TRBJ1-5	TGTGCCAGCAGTTTAACAGCCGGAAGCAATCAGCCCCAGCATTTT	CASSLTAGSNQPQHF
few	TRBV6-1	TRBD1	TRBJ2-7	TGTGCCAGCTGGGACAGGTCCCACGAGCAGTACTTC	CASWDRSHEQYF
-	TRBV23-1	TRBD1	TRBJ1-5	TGCGCCAGCAGTCAATCACACAGCGACAGGGAGCCCCAGCATTTT	CASSQSHSDREPQHF
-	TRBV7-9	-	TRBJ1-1	TGTGCCAGCAGCTCAGGTCAGGGGAACACTGAAGCTTTCTTT	CASSSGQGNTEAFF
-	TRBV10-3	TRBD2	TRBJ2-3	TGTGCCATCAGTGAGTTCGAGACTAGCGGGGGGACAGATACGCAGTATTTT	CAISEFETSGGTDTQYF
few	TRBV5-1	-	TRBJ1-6	TGCGCCAGCAGCAGGGAGGGTTCACCCCTCCACTTT	CASSREGSPLHF
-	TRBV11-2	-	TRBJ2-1	TGTGCCAGCAGCTTACAGGGACTTGGGGGGAATGAGCAGTTCTTC	CASSLQGLGGNEQFF
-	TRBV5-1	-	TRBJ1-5	TGCGCCAGCAGCTTGGGGACAGCCCCTCGCCAGCCCCAGCATTTT	CASSLGTAPRQPQHF
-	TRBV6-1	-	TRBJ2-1	TGTGCCAGCAGTGACCCACCACTAGGAGTCGATGAGCAGTTCTTC	CASSDPPLGVDEQFF
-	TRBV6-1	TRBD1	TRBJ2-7	TGTGCCACGAGACCTCCGGGACAGGGTTCCTACGAGCAGTACTTC	CATRPPGQGSYEQYF
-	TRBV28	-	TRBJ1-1	TGTGCCAGCAGTTTAGGACGGTACGGGGATGACACTGAAGCTTTCTTT	CASSLGRYGDDTEAFF
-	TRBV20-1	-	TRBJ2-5	TGCAGTGCGAGAGGGGCCGGGACCCAGTACTTC	CSARGAGTQYF
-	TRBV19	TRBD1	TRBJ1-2	TGTGCCAGTAGCCCAGAAGTAATAGGGGGCGCGGTTTATGGCTACACCTTC	CASSPEVIGGAVYGYTF
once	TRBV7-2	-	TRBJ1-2	TGTGCCAGCAGCTGGGCGCGGGGACGCTATGGCTACACCTTC	CASSWARGRYGYTF
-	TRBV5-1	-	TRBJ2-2	TGCGCCAGCACTGGGCAGACGAACACCGGGGAGCTGTTTTTT	CASTGQTNTGELFF
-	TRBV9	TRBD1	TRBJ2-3	TGTGCCAGCAGCGCGGGGACAGGGCTGGCCACAGATACGCAGTATTTT	CASSAGTGLATDTQYF
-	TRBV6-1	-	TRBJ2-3	TGTGCCAGCAGTGAAGAGGAACTAGTGTTTGGCACAGATACGCAGTATTTT	CASSEEELVFGTDTQYF
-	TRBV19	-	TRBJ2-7	TGTGCCAGTAGTAACCCTCGCCTCTCCGGACAGCACTACGAGCAGTACTTC	CASSNPRLSGQHYEQYF
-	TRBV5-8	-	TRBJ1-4	TGTGCCAGCAGCTGGGGCCGTAATGAAAAACTGTTTTTT	CASSWGRNEKLFF
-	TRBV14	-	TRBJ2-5	TGTGCCAGCAGCCGCCAAAGAAGGGGGAGGGGCCAAGAGACCCAGTACTTC	CASSRQRRGRGQETQYF
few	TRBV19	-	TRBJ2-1	TGTGCCAGTAGTATCTATGCCAATGAGCAGTTCTTC	CASSIYANEQFF
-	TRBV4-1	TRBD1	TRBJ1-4	TGCGCCAGCAGCCATTGGGAGGAGGGGGCGGGGGAAAAACTGTTTTTT	CASSHWEEGAGEKLFF
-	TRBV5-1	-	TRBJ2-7	TGCGCCAGCAGCTCGGCCTACGAGCAGTACTTC	CASSSAYEQYF
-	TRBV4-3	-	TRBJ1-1	TGCGCCAGCAGCCAAGTTGCGGAAATTCGGGAAGCTTTCTTT	CASSQVAEIREAFF
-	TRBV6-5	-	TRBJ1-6	TGTGCCAGCAGTTACGGAGGCGGCCGTCATTCACCCCTCCACTTT	CASSYGGGRHSPLHF
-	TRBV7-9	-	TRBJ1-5	TGTGCCAGCAGCCGCGAAAATAGCAATCAGCCCCAGCATTTT	CASSRENSNQPQHF
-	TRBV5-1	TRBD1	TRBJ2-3	TGCGCCAGCAGCTCGGACAGGGGGACAGATACGCAGTATTTT	CASSSDRGTDTQYF
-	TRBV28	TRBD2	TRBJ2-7	TGTGCCAGCAGTACCGGGAGGTACGAGCAGTACTTC	CASSTGRYEQYF
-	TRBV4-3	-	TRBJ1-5	TGCGCCAGCAGCCAAGAGGGGCAGGGATCAGGGCAGCCCCAGCATTTT	CASSQEGQGSGQPQHF
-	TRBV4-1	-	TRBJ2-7	TGCGCCAGCAGCCAAGTGGGGGGGCAGGGTAACCCCTACGAGCAGTACTTC	CASSQVGGQGNPYEQYF
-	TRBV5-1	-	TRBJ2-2	TGCGCCAGCAGCTCGACCGGGACACGTAACACCGGGGAGCTGTTTTTT	CASSSTGTRNTGELFF
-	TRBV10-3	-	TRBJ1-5	TGTGCCATCAGAGACACAGGGAATCAGCCCCAGCATTTT	CAIRDTGNQPQHF
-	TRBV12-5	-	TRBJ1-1	TGTGCTAGTGGTTTGGTGGACAGCAACACTGAAGCTTTCTTT	CASGLVDSNTEAFF
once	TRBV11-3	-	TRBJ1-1	TGTGCCAGCAGCTCCCAGGGGAACACTGAAGCTTTCTTT	CASSSQGNTEAFF
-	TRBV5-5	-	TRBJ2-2	TGTGCCAGCCATATTGGGCCGAACACCGGGGAGCTGTTTTTT	CASHIGPNTGELFF
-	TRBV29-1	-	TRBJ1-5	TGCAGCGTCTCCACCGGGTCAGGGGTCAATCAGCCCCAGCATTTT	CSVSTGSGVNQPQHF
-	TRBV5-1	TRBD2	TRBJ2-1	TGCGCCAGCACGGTTACGGGGGGGTACAATGAGCAGTTCTTC	CASTVTGGYNEQFF
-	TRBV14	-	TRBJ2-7	TGTGCCAGCAGCCAAGAGGGTCGGGTCTCCTACGAGCAGTACTTC	CASSQEGRVSYEQYF